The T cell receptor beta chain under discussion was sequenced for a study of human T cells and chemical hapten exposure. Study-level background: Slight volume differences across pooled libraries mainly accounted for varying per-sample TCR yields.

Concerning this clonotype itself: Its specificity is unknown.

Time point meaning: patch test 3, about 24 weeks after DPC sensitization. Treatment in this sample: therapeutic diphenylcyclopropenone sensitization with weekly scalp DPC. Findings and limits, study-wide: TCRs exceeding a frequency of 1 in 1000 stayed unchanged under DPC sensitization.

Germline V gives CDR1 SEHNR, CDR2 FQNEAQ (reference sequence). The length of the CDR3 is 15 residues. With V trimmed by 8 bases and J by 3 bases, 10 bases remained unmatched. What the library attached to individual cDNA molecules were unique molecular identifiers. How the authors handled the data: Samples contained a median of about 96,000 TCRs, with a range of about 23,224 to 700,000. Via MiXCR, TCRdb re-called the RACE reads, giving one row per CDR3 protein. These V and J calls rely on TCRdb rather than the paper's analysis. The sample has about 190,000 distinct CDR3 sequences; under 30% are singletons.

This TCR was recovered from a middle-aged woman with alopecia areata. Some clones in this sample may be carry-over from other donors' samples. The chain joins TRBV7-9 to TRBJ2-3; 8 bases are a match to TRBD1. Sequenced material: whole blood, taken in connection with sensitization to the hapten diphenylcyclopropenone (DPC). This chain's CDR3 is CASGGTGQGTDTQYF. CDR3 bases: TGTGCCAGCGGGGGGACCGGACAGGGAACAGATACGCAGTATTTT.